This TCR beta chain was profiled in a study of monozygotic twins with inflammatory bowel disease. Study conclusions and caveats: IBD patients carried less diverse TCRbeta repertoires (inverse Simpson) than healthy co-twins. What may have added variability to patient repertoires is that immunosuppressive treatments differed.

As for this clonotype: Its specificity is unknown.

cDNA encoding TCRalpha and TCRbeta underwent two nested PCRs of 16 and 9 cycles, each of which was followed by bead purification. TCRdb reprocessed the 5' RACE reads and stores each CDR3 protein as one record, lacking DNA. The sample has 160,000 or so distinct CDR3 sequences. Source material: blood. This clonotype originated in a human donor with ulcerative colitis or Crohn's disease, or a healthy co-twin of an affected twin (not recorded which).

CDR3: CSATNRVSGYEQYF. The chain has TRBV20-1 and TRBJ2-7. Germline assignment: CDR1 DFQATT and CDR2 SNEGSKA (reference sequence). The CDR3 sequence is 14 residues long.